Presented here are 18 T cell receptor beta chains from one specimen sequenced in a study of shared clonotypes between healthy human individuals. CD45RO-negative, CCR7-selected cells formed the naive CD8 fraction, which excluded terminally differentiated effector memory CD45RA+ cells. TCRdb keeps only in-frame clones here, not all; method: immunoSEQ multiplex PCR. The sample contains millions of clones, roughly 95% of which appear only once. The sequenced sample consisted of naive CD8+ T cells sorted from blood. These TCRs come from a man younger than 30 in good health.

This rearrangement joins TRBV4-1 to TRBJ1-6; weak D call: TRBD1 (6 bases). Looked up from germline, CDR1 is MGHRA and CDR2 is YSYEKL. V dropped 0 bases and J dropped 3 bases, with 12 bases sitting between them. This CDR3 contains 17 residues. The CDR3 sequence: CASSQEGGAYYNSPLHF. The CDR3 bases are TGCGCCAGCAGCCAAGAGGGGGGGGCCTACTATAATTCACCCCTCCACTTT.

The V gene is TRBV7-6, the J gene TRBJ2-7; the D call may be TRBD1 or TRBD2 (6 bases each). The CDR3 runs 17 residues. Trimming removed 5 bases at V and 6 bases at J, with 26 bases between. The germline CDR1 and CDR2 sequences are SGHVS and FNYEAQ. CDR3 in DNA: TGTGCCAGCAGCCCAATAAGGGGGGCACTCGTCGTGGGCGAGCAGTACTTC. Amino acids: CASSPIRGALVVGEQYF. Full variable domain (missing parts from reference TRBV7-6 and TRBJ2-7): GAGVSQSPRYKVTKRGQDVALRCDPISGHVSLYWYRQALGQGPEFLTYFNYEAQQDKSGLPNDRFSAERPEGSISTLTIQRTEQRDSAMYRCASSPIRGALVVGEQYFGPGTRLTVT.

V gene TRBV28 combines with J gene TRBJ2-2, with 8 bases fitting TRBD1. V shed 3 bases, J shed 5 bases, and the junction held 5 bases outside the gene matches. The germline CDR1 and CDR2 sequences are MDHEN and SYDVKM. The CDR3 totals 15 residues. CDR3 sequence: CASSFGQGETGELFF. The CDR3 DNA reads TGTGCCAGCAGTTTTGGACAGGGCGAGACCGGGGAGCTGTTTTTT.

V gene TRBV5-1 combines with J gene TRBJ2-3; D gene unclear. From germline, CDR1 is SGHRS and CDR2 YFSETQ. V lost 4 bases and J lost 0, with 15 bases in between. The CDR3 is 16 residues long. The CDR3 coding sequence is TGCGCCAGCAGCCAATTAGGAGCAACTAGCACAGATACGCAGTATTTT. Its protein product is CASSQLGATSTDTQYF. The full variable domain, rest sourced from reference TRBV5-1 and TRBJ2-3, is KAGVTQTPRYLIKTRGQQVTLSCSPISGHRSVSWYQQTPGQGLQFLFEYFSETQRNKGNFPGRFSGRQFSNSRSEMNVSTLELGDSALYLCASSQLGATSTDTQYFGPGTRLTVL.

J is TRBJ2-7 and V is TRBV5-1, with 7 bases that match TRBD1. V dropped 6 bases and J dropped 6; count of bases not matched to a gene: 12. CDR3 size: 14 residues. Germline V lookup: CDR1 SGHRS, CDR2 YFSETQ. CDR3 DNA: TGCGCCAGCACCCCGGACAGGTTTGACTCCGAGCAGTACTTC. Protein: CASTPDRFDSEQYF.

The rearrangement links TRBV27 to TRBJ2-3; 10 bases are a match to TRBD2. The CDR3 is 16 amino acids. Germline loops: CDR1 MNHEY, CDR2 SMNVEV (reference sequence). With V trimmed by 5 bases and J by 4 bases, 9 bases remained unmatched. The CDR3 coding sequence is TGTGCCAGCAGTATCCTTCTAGCGGGAGAGGCAGATACGCAGTATTTT. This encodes CASSILLAGEADTQYF.

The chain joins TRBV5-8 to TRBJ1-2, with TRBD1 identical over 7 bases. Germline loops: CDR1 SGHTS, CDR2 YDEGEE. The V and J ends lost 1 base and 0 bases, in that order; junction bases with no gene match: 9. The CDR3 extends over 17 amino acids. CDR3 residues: CASSLRYGTEANYGYTF. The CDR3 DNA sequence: TGTGCCAGCAGCTTGCGGTATGGGACAGAAGCTAACTATGGCTACACCTTC.

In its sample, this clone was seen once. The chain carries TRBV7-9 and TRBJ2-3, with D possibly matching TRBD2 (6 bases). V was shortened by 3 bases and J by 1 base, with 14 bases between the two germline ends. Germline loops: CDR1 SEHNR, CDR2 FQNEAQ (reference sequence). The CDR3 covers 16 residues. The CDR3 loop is CASSFGTPPGTDTQYF. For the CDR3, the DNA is TGTGCCAGCAGCTTCGGGACTCCCCCGGGCACAGATACGCAGTATTTT. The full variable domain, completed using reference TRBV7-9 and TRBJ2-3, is DTGVSQNPRHKITKRGQNVTFRCDPISEHNRLYWYRQTLGQGPEFLTYFQNEAQLEKSRLLSDRFSAERPKGSFSTLEIQRTEQGDSAMYLCASSFGTPPGTDTQYFGPGTRLTVL.

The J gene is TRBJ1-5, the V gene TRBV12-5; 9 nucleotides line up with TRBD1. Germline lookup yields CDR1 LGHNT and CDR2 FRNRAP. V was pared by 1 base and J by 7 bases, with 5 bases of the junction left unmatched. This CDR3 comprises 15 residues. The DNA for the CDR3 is TGTGCTAGTGGTTTGGAACAGGGGGCCGGGCAGCCCCAGCATTTT. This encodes CASGLEQGAGQPQHF. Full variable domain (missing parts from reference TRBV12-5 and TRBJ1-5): DARVTQTPRHKVTEMGQEVTMRCQPILGHNTVFWYRQTMMQGLELLAYFRNRAPLDDSGMPKDRFSAEMPDATLATLKIQPSEPRDSAVYFCASGLEQGAGQPQHFGDGTRLSIL.

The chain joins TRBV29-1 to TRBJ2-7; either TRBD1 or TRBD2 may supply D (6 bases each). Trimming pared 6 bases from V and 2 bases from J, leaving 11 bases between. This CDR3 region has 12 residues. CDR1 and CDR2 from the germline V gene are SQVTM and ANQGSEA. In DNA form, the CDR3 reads TGCAGCGTGGGGGGACATCCCTACGAGCAGTACTTC. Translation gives CSVGGHPYEQYF.

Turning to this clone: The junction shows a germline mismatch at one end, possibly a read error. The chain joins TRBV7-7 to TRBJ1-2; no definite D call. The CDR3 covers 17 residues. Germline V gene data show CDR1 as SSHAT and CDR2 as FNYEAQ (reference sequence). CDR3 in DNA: TGTGCTAGCAGCTTACTTCGGCAGCTTTCTTCTTTCTATGGCTACACCTTC. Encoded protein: CASSLLRQLSSFYGYTF.

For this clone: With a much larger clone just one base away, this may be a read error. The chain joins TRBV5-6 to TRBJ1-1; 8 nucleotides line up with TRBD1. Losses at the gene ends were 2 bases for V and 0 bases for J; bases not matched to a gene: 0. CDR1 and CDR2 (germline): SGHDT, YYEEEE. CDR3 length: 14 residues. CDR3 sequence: CASSLQGVNTEAFF. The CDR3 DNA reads TGTGCCAGCAGCTTACAGGGGGTGAACACTGAAGCTTTCTTT. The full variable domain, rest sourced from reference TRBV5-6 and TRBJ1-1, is DAGVTQSPTHLIKTRGQQVTLRCSPKSGHDTVSWYQQALGQGPQFIFQYYEEEERQRGNFPDRFSGHQFPNYSSELNVNALLLGDSALYLCASSLQGVNTEAFFGQGTRLTVV.

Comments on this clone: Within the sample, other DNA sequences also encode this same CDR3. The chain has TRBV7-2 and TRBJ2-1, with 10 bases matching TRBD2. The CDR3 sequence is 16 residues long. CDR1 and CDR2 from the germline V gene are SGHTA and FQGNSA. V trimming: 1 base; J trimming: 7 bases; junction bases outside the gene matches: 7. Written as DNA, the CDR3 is TGTGCCAGCAGCTTAGAGCGGGAGGGCCTTGGAAATGAGCAGTTCTTC. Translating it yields CASSLEREGLGNEQFF.

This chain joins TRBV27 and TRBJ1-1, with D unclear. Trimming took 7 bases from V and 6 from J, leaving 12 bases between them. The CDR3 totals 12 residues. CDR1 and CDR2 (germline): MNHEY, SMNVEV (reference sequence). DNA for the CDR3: TGTGCCAGCATTCTCTCCGAAGCTGAAGCTTTCTTT. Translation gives CASILSEAEAFF.

CDR3 region: CASSEGSSGNTIYF. CDR3 nucleotides: TGCGCCAGCAGTGAGGGCAGCTCTGGAAACACCATATATTTT. This chain uses TRBV10-2 with TRBJ1-3, with D unresolved. V shed 2 bases and J shed 0 bases, with 5 bases lying between them. This CDR3 has 14 residues. The germline CDR1 and CDR2 sequences are WSHSY and SAAADI.

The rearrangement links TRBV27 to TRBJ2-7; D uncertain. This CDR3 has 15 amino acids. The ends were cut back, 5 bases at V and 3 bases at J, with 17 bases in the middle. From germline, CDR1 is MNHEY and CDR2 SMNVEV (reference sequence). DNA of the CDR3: TGTGCCAGCAGTCCGATGCCGCAGTCCCTCTACGAGCAGTACTTC. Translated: CASSPMPQSLYEQYF.

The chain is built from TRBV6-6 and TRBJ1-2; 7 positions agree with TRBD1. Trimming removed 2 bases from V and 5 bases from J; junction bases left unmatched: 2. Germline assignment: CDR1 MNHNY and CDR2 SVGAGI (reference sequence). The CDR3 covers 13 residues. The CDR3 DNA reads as TGTGCCAGCAGTTACCGGGACAGTTATGGCTACACCTTC. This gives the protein CASSYRDSYGYTF.

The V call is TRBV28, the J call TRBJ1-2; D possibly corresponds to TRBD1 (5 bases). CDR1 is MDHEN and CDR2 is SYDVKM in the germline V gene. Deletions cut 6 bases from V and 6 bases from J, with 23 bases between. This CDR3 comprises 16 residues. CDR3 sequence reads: CASSPLAGQPNDGYTF. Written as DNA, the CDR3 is TGTGCCAGCAGCCCCCTCGCGGGGCAACCTAATGATGGCTACACCTTC.